A single sample gave rise to the 28 T cell receptor beta chains below, sequenced in a study of blood T cell repertoires in COVID-19. Measured with immunoSEQ multiplex PCR; TCRdb has only the in-frame clones, and not every one. This sample has approximately 150,000 clones; roughly 85% occur once, and the top ten carry around 20%. Sequencing input: PBMCs or T cells enriched from blood (not recorded which). The receptors originated from a woman aged 70-85 years in a cohort exposed to, infected with or recovered from COVID-19 (not recorded which).

This chain joins TRBV19 and TRBJ1-1; D may be TRBD1 (5 bases). Germline assignment: CDR1 LNHDA and CDR2 SQIVND (reference sequence). This CDR3 contains 15 residues. V lost 6 bases and J 2 bases, leaving 16 bases between the germline ends. The CDR3 DNA follows: TGTGCCAGTAGGGTCCGAGACAGCACCAACACTGAAGCTTTCTTT. Its protein product is CASRVRDSTNTEAFF.

This clone was counted a single time. The chain joins TRBV18 to TRBJ2-6; 10 bases match TRBD2. The germline gives CDR1 KGHSH, CDR2 LQKENI. The CDR3 length is 17 residues. J lost 2 bases, V lost 5 bases, and 6 bases had no gene match. CDR3 region: CASSSTSGIAGANVLTF. CDR3 sequence (DNA): TGTGCCAGCTCATCCACTAGCGGGATAGCTGGGGCCAACGTCCTGACTTTC.

V and J are TRBV30 and TRBJ2-1; TRBD2 agrees at 7 bases. This CDR3 comprises 15 residues. Germline V gene lookup returns CDR1 GTSNPN and CDR2 SVGIG (reference sequence). Trimming cost V 2 bases and J 1 base; bases outside gene matches: 5. The CDR3 DNA is TGTGCCTGGAGTTCCCCACTAGCGTCCTACAATGAGCAGTTCTTC. Translation: CAWSSPLASYNEQFF.

The rearrangement joins TRBV11-2 to TRBJ2-1; 7 bases are a match to TRBD2. V gave up 6 bases and J gave up 6 bases; unmatched junction bases: 11. The CDR3 contains 15 residues. CDR1 SGHAT and CDR2 FQNNGV come from the germline V gene. The CDR3: CASSPGFGGFNEQFF. The CDR3 nucleotides read TGTGCCAGCAGTCCAGGATTCGGGGGGTTCAATGAGCAGTTCTTC. The full variable domain, rest sourced from reference TRBV11-2 and TRBJ2-1, is EAGVAQSPRYKIIEKRQSVAFWCNPISGHATLYWYQQILGQGPKLLIQFQNNGVVDDSQLPKDRFSAERLKGVDSTLKIQPAKLEDSAVYLCASSPGFGGFNEQFFGPGTRLTVL.

The rearrangement uses TRBV24-1 and TRBJ2-4, with D possibly being TRBD1 (6 bases). The CDR3 is made up of 14 amino acids. Trimming shortened V by 5 bases and J by 4 bases, and 11 bases separated the two germline ends. From germline, CDR1 is KGHDR and CDR2 SFDVKD. The CDR3 region has the DNA TGTGCCACCAGTGTCAGGGGAGCGAAAAACATTCAGTACTTC. Translation gives CATSVRGAKNIQYF.

J is TRBJ1-5 and V is TRBV6-2 or TRBV6-3; 8 nucleotides line up with TRBD1. The CDR3 length is 16 residues. J lost 4 bases, V lost 6 bases, and 11 bases had no gene match. Germline loops: CDR1 MNHEY, CDR2 SVGEGT. CDR3 residues: CASSRRTGSLNQPQHF. The CDR3 DNA follows: TGTGCCAGCAGCCGTAGGACAGGGAGTTTGAATCAGCCCCAGCATTTT.

This clone was detected only once. The rearrangement uses TRBV6-5 and TRBJ1-2; D is uncertain. Deletions cut 0 bases from V and 2 bases from J, with 7 bases between. The CDR3 runs 14 residues. Per germline, CDR1 MNHEY and CDR2 SVGAGI. This CDR3 is CASSYSAVNYGYTF. The CDR3 DNA reads as TGTGCCAGCAGTTACTCCGCAGTAAACTATGGCTACACCTTC.

This chain uses TRBV3-1 (or the pseudogene TRBV3-2) with TRBJ1-4; the match to TRBD1 covers 9 bases. The CDR3 is 16 amino acids. The junction had 9 bases not matched to a gene; V was cut back by 4 bases and J by 6 bases. The V gene's germline CDR1 is LGHDT and CDR2 YNNKEL (reference sequence). The CDR3 loop reads CASSLGSGTGYEKLFF. The CDR3, as DNA: TGTGCCAGCAGCCTAGGCTCCGGGACAGGGTATGAAAAACTGTTTTTT.

The chain links TRBV7-9 to TRBJ1-1; D might be TRBD1 (6 bases). The V and J ends lost 5 bases and 0 bases respectively, with 13 bases between them. The CDR3 has 15 residues. Germline-derived CDR1 and CDR2 are SEHNR and FQNEAQ (reference sequence). The CDR3 here is CASSVRQALNTEAFF. The CDR3 DNA follows: TGTGCCAGCAGCGTACGACAGGCCCTGAACACTGAAGCTTTCTTT.

CDR3 loop: CASSQPNRQRNTEAFF. The CDR3 nucleotides read TGTGCCAGCAGCCAACCCAACCGACAAAGGAACACTGAAGCTTTCTTT. The V call is TRBV4-2, the J call TRBJ1-1; D remains ambiguous. Trimming took 2 bases from V and 1 from J, leaving 14 bases between them. The CDR3 has 16 amino acids. Germline CDR1 is LGHNA and CDR2 is YNFKEQ.

The rearrangement uses TRBV16 and TRBJ1-1; maybe TRBD1 (5 bases). Germline values: CDR1 KGHSY, CDR2 FQNENV. The CDR3 length is 15 residues. Trimming left V 2 bases short and J 0 bases short, with 10 bases between. CDR3: CASSQGGSMNTEAFF. CDR3 sequence (DNA): TGTGCCAGCAGCCAAGGGGGGAGCATGAACACTGAAGCTTTCTTT. Full variable domain (rest looked up from reference TRBV16 and TRBJ1-1): GEEVAQTPKHLVRGEGQKAKLYCAPIKGHSYVFWYQQVLKNEFKFLISFQNENVFDETGMPKERFSAKCLPNSPCSLEIQATKLEDSAVYFCASSQGGSMNTEAFFGQGTRLTVV.

This clone was found a few times. The genes are TRBV30 and TRBJ1-6, with no clear D. V was clipped by 4 bases and J by 7 bases, with 14 bases between them. This CDR3 spans 14 amino acids. In germline, CDR1 is GTSNPN, CDR2 SVGIG (reference sequence). The CDR3, as DNA: TGTGCCTGGAACGCCGGACTTGGCAATTCACCCCTCCACTTT. This gives the protein CAWNAGLGNSPLHF.

The V gene is TRBV6-1, the J gene TRBJ2-7; TRBD2 aligns across 7 bases. The CDR3 extends over 15 amino acids. From germline, CDR1 is MNHNS and CDR2 SASEGT. J lost 0 bases, V lost 2 bases, and 4 bases had no gene match. CDR3 DNA: TGTGCCAGCAGTGAACTAGCGGTCCTCTCCTACGAGCAGTACTTC. It codes for CASSELAVLSYEQYF.

The genes are TRBV28 and TRBJ1-1; perhaps TRBD1 as D (6 bases). This CDR3 spans 16 amino acids. V shed 5 bases and J shed 1 base, with 17 bases lying between them. Germline CDR1 MDHEN, CDR2 SYDVKM. The CDR3 nucleotides read TGTGCCAGCAGTATGTTATATGGGACACCGAACACTGAAGCTTTCTTT. Encoded protein: CASSMLYGTPNTEAFF.

This chain links TRBV29-1 with TRBJ2-2; D gene uncertain. The V end lost 4 bases, the J end lost 2 bases, and 5 bases lay between the germline ends. This CDR3 has 12 residues. The germline gives CDR1 SQVTM, CDR2 ANQGSEA. This chain's CDR3 is CSVGANTGELFF. The CDR3 nucleotides read TGCAGCGTTGGGGCCAACACCGGGGAGCTGTTTTTT.

The genes are TRBV19 and TRBJ1-1, with a tentative D call TRBD1 (5 bases). From germline, CDR1 is LNHDA and CDR2 SQIVND (reference sequence). V was trimmed by 4 bases and J by 3 bases, leaving 6 bases between them. The CDR3 contains 12 residues. The chain's CDR3 is CASSKGDTEAFF. CDR3 bases: TGTGCCAGTAGTAAAGGGGACACTGAAGCTTTCTTT.

The chain is built from TRBV5-8 and TRBJ2-2, with D possibly matching TRBD1 (6 bases). With 4 bases removed from V and 2 bases from J, the gap between germline ends came to 12 bases. CDR3 length equals 15 residues. Germline V gene lookup returns CDR1 SGHTS and CDR2 YDEGEE. The CDR3 protein is CASSRTGTNTGELFF. For the CDR3, the DNA is TGTGCCAGCAGCCGTACAGGGACAAACACCGGGGAGCTGTTTTTT.

This clone was observed a handful of times. The V and J genes are TRBV10-3 and TRBJ2-7; 11 bases fit TRBD2. CDR1 is ENHRY and CDR2 is SYGVKD in the germline V gene. This CDR3 spans 15 amino acids. The V segment lost 2 bases and the J segment 4 bases; nucleotides outside the gene matches: 4. Here the CDR3 reads CAISETTSGSYEQYF. The CDR3 region has the DNA TGTGCCATCAGTGAGACTACTAGCGGGAGTTACGAGCAGTACTTC.

The genes are TRBV5-4 and TRBJ1-2; TRBD1 matches 9 bases. From germline, CDR1 is SGHNT and CDR2 YYREEE (reference sequence). The CDR3 length is 15 residues. J gave up 8 bases and V 3 bases, and 11 bases lay outside the gene matches. The CDR3 coding sequence is TGTGCCAGCAGCTGGGGCGGGACAGGGATACGGGGCTACACCTTC. Its protein product is CASSWGGTGIRGYTF.

This clone was seen a few times. This rearrangement joins TRBV21-1 to TRBJ1-6; the table gives TRBD1 as D, unverified against the DNA. TRBV21-1 is marked as a pseudogene. The CDR3 contains 15 residues. The CDR3 reads CASSSIRQGNSPLHF. CDR3 DNA: TGTGCCAGCAGCAGTATCCGACAGGGGAATTCACCCCTCCACTTT.

The chain recombines TRBV18 with TRBJ1-5; tentatively, D is TRBD1 (5 bases). The V gene's germline CDR1 is KGHSH and CDR2 LQKENI. The CDR3 length is 14 residues. Trimming shortened V by 2 bases and J by 5 bases, and 10 bases separated the two germline ends. CDR3 coding DNA: TGTGCCAGCTCACCATTACAGGAAGATCAGCCCCAGCATTTT. Translation gives CASSPLQEDQPQHF.

The CDR3 reads CASSVAPGRGRETQYF. The CDR3 DNA sequence: TGTGCCAGCAGCGTAGCTCCAGGACGGGGGAGGGAGACCCAGTACTTC. V usage is TRBV9 and J usage is TRBJ2-5; TRBD2 is a possible D gene (6 bases). Germline lookup yields CDR1 SGDLS and CDR2 YYNGEE. The CDR3 is 16 amino acids. Trimming cost V 0 bases and J 5 bases, with 17 bases left between them.

This rearrangement joins TRBV28 to TRBJ1-3; 8 bases map to TRBD1. CDR3 size: 15 residues. The germline gives CDR1 MDHEN, CDR2 SYDVKM. Losses at the gene ends were 4 bases for V and 3 bases for J; bases not matched to a gene: 5. The CDR3 protein is CASSSGGANGNTIYF. The CDR3 DNA follows: TGTGCCAGCAGTTCAGGGGGCGCGAATGGAAACACCATATATTTT.

CDR3 DNA: TGTGCCAGCAGTGAAGTTTTGGTGGCAGCGGACTACACCTTC. It codes for CASSEVLVAADYTF. This chain connects TRBV2 to TRBJ1-2; no definite D call. From germline, CDR1 is SNHLY and CDR2 FYNNEI. The length of the CDR3 is 14 residues. Trimming shortened V by 1 base and J by 10 bases, and 16 bases separated the two germline ends. Full variable domain (missing parts from reference TRBV2 and TRBJ1-2): EPEVTQTPSHQVTQMGQEVILRCVPISNHLYFYWYRQILGQKVEFLVSFYNNEISEKSEIFDDQFSVERPDGSNFTLKIRSTKLEDSAMYFCASSEVLVAADYTFGSGTRLTVV.

This clone was counted only a few times. The chain couples TRBV7-8 to TRBJ2-7; weak D call: TRBD2 (5 bases). The CDR3 is 14 amino acids. Germline V gives CDR1 SGHVS, CDR2 FQNEAQ. Trimming took 3 bases from V and 3 from J, leaving 12 bases between them. The CDR3 here is CASSLEATFYEQYF. The CDR3 nucleotides read TGTGCCAGCAGCTTGGAGGCTACCTTCTACGAGCAGTACTTC. The full variable domain, rest sourced from reference TRBV7-8 and TRBJ2-7, is GAGVSQSPRYKVAKRGQDVALRCDPISGHVSLFWYQQALGQGPEFLTYFQNEAQLDKSGLPSDRFFAERPEGSVSTLKIQRTQQEDSAVYLCASSLEATFYEQYFGPGTRLTVT.

The chain combines TRBV7-3 with TRBJ2-3, with TRBD1 as a possible D gene (5 bases). Germline V gives CDR1 SGHTA, CDR2 FQGTGA. The CDR3 is 15 amino acids. With 1 base removed from V and 4 bases from J, the gap between germline ends came to 12 bases. CDR3 DNA sequence: TGTGCCAGCAGCTTAATCGGGTGGGGCGCAGATACGCAGTATTTT. Protein sequence: CASSLIGWGADTQYF.

Comments on this clone: The DNA is left out, because the CDR3 cannot be placed on it with certainty; the CDR3 is given as TCRdb lists it. J is TRBJ1-2 and V is TRBV27; TRBD1 reflects the table's D call only, with no check against the DNA. Germline V gene data show CDR1 as MNHEY and CDR2 as SMNVEV (reference sequence). The CDR3 is made up of 15 amino acids, end residues included. CDR3 sequence reads: CASSSSGHPDYGYTF.

This clone showed up just once. V and J are TRBV2 and TRBJ2-1, with 7 bases that match TRBD2. The CDR3 totals 14 residues. The junction had 9 bases not matched to a gene; V was cut back by 7 bases and J by 6 bases. Germline V gene sequence: CDR1 SNHLY, CDR2 FYNNEI. In DNA, the CDR3 is TGTGCCAGCAAGGGCGGGAGTTGGGCCAATGAGCAGTTCTTC. It codes for CASKGGSWANEQFF.